This T cell receptor beta chain is from a study of shared clonotypes between healthy human individuals. CD4+ cells underwent separation, giving CD45RA+ naive and CD45RA-negative memory subsets. This CDR3 has 13 residues. The germline CDR1 and CDR2 sequences are SEHNR and FQNEAQ (reference sequence). V lost 5 bases and J lost 11, with 15 bases in between. The deep-level immunoSEQ assay was used. Assay: immunoSEQ multiplex PCR; the TCRdb copy retains only in-frame clones and omits some. Among over 850,000 clones, around 78% were seen once, and the ten largest hold roughly 0.65%. The V gene is TRBV7-9, the J gene TRBJ1-4, with TRBD1 as a possible D gene (5 bases). This receptor was taken from a man in his late teens or twenties in good health. Some clones in this sample may be carry-over from other donors' samples. The sequenced material came from memory CD4+ T cells from PBMCs. Documented subset: CD45RA-negative fraction. CDR3 coding DNA: TGTGCCAGCAGCCCCGACGGGACGGATAAACTGTTTTTT. Translation gives CASSPDGTDKLFF. The full variable domain, with the rest looked up from reference TRBV7-9 and TRBJ1-4, is DTGVSQNPRHKITKRGQNVTFRCDPISEHNRLYWYRQTLGQGPEFLTYFQNEAQLEKSRLLSDRFSAERPKGSFSTLEIQRTEQGDSAMYLCASSPDGTDKLFFGSGTQLSVL.